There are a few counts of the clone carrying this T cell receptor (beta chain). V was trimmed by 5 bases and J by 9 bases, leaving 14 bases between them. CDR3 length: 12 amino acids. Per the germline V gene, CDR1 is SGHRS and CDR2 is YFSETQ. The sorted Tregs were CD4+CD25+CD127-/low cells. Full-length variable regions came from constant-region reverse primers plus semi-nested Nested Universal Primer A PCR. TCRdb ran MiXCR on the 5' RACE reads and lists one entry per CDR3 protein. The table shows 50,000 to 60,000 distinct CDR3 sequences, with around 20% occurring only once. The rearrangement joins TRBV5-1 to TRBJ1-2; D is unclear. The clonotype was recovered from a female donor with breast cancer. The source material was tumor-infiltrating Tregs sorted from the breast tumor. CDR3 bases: TGCGCCAGCAGTCCAGGAGTCGCCAGCTACACCTTC. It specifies CASSPGVASYTF. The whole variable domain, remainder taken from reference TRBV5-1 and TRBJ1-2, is KAGVTQTPRYLIKTRGQQVTLSCSPISGHRSVSWYQQTPGQGLQFLFEYFSETQRNKGNFPGRFSGRQFSNSRSEMNVSTLELGDSALYLCASSPGVASYTFGSGTRLTVV.